This TCR beta chain was retrieved from a study of identical twins. Study outcomes and limitations: In zero-insertion analyses, partial confounding could arise from invariant MAIT and iNKT cells. Fewer insertions marked abundant cord blood beta clonotypes; young adult naive trended weakly, memory not at all. Out-of-frame alpha sequences shared between twins exhibited an excess of low generation probability.

This clonotype was counted a few times. Its target is unknown. The germline V gene has CDR1 PRHDT and CDR2 FYEKMQ (reference sequence). J lost 8 bases, V lost 5 bases, and 11 bases had no gene match. This CDR3 has 15 amino acids. A universal primer site arose from template switching, and cDNA bore unique molecular identifiers. TCRdb called the 5' RACE reads again in MiXCR, with one record for every CDR3 protein. The data show about 690,000 distinct CDR3 sequences, 5.5% to 6.5% seen once. The chain combines TRBV13 with TRBJ2-1; TRBD2 agrees at 8 bases. The sequencing input was naive T cells sorted from blood. The source of this sequence is a man aged 18 to 29 in good health. The CDR3 DNA reads as TGTGCCAGCAGCCCCCGGGGGACTAGGGAGGATGAGCAGTTCTTC. Its protein is CASSPRGTREDEQFF.